The 22 T cell receptor beta chains below all came from one sample that was sequenced in a study of blood T cell repertoires in COVID-19. The assay was immunoSEQ multiplex PCR, and TCRdb's table has in-frame clones only and misses some. The repertoire has around 370,000 clones, about 88% of them found once; the top ten carry 6% to 8.5%. The sample comprised peripheral blood. Receptors originate from an older woman with COVID-19, enrolled during active disease.

A note on this clone: This same CDR3 is encoded by further DNA sequences in the sample. V gene TRBV27 combines with J gene TRBJ1-4; D gene ambiguous. The germline V and J ends were trimmed by 3 bases and 0 bases, with 5 bases remaining between them. The CDR3 is made up of 14 amino acids. Germline CDR1 MNHEY, CDR2 SMNVEV (reference sequence). DNA for the CDR3: TGTGCCAGCAGTTTTACTGCAACTAATGAAAAACTGTTTTTT. Translated, it gives CASSFTATNEKLFF.

The chain links TRBV19 to TRBJ1-1; the D gene is possibly TRBD1 (6 bases). Per the germline V gene, CDR1 is LNHDA and CDR2 is SQIVND (reference sequence). This CDR3 has 13 residues. The V gene lost 6 bases and the J gene lost 4 bases, with 12 bases spanning the gap. The CDR3 spells CASRGTGITEAFF. Here the CDR3 DNA reads TGTGCCAGTAGGGGAACAGGGATCACTGAAGCTTTCTTT.

This chain connects TRBV18 to TRBJ2-1; TRBD1 matches 10 bases. Germline CDR1 and CDR2: KGHSH and LQKENI. The CDR3 runs 15 residues. V lost 4 bases and J lost 2; bases outside the gene matches: 2. CDR3 loop: CASSRGTGAYNEQFF. For the CDR3, the DNA is TGTGCCAGCTCACGGGGGACAGGGGCCTACAATGAGCAGTTCTTC.

CDR3 in DNA: TGTGCCTGGAGGGACAGTGAAGAGACCCAGTACTTC. Its protein product is CAWRDSEETQYF. The chain is built from TRBV30 and TRBJ2-5, with D perhaps matching TRBD1 (6 bases). V lost 3 bases and J lost 3, with 8 bases in between. Per the germline V gene, CDR1 is GTSNPN and CDR2 is SVGIG (reference sequence). The CDR3 totals 12 residues.

The V gene is TRBV4-3, the J gene TRBJ1-1, with D hard to call. CDR3 length: 15 residues. Trimming cost V 6 bases and J 0 bases, with 14 bases left between them. CDR1 LGHNA and CDR2 YSLEER come from the germline V gene. The CDR3: CASSHSPDLNTEAFF. The CDR3 DNA follows: TGCGCCAGCAGTCACAGTCCGGATCTGAACACTGAAGCTTTCTTT.

V usage is TRBV7-2 and J usage is TRBJ2-7, with a tentative D call TRBD2 (5 bases). Germline assignment: CDR1 SGHTA and CDR2 FQGNSA. V lost 0 bases, J lost 2 bases, and 11 bases lay in between. The CDR3 spans 15 residues. The CDR3: CASSLARISAYEQYF. DNA of the CDR3: TGTGCCAGCAGCTTAGCCCGGATTAGCGCCTACGAGCAGTACTTC.

This sequence joins TRBV5-8 and TRBJ1-6; tentatively, D is TRBD1 (6 bases). Between the trimmed V and J ends, which lost 4 bases and 7 bases, there was a span of 12 bases. CDR3 length: 14 residues. The V gene's germline CDR1 is SGHTS and CDR2 YDEGEE. CDR3 region: CASSPGTFNSPLHF. The CDR3 region has the DNA TGTGCCAGCAGCCCCGGGACATTCAATTCACCCCTCCACTTT.

This clone has only one observation. Other DNA sequences in this sample translate to the same CDR3. CDR3 in amino acids: CASSLEGGITEAFF. The CDR3 DNA is TGTGCCAGCAGCTTAGAGGGGGGGATCACTGAAGCTTTCTTT. The chain combines TRBV7-9 with TRBJ1-1; D might be TRBD1 (6 bases). Germline CDR1 SEHNR, CDR2 FQNEAQ (reference sequence). This CDR3 spans 14 amino acids. Trimming took off 1 base at V and 4 bases at J, with 10 bases between the two ends.

The gene calls are TRBV9 and TRBJ2-7; D may be TRBD1 (5 bases). The CDR3 is 13 amino acids. With 2 bases removed from V and 4 bases from J, the gap between germline ends came to 10 bases. Germline assignment: CDR1 SGDLS and CDR2 YYNGEE. The CDR3 loop is CASSVRDRYEQYF. Here the CDR3 DNA reads TGTGCCAGCAGCGTTCGCGACAGATACGAGCAGTACTTC.

This chain links TRBV5-6 with TRBJ1-6, with 7 positions matching TRBD1. The CDR3 is 16 amino acids. J lost 7 bases, V lost 2 bases, and 9 bases had no gene match. Germline values: CDR1 SGHDT, CDR2 YYEEEE. The CDR3 region has the DNA TGTGCCAGCAGCTTCAACTTCGGACAGGCCAATTCACCCCTCCACTTT. Protein sequence: CASSFNFGQANSPLHF.

The chain has TRBV5-1 and TRBJ1-4; D is unclear. This CDR3 has 15 amino acids. The germline V and J ends were trimmed by 2 bases and 4 bases, with 12 bases remaining between them. Looked up from germline, CDR1 is SGHRS and CDR2 is YFSETQ. The CDR3 sequence is CASSFRGGDNEKLFF. The CDR3 DNA sequence: TGCGCCAGCAGCTTTCGCGGCGGTGATAATGAAAAACTGTTTTTT.

V is TRBV24-1 and J is TRBJ1-4; no firm D call. CDR3 length equals 13 residues. Germline V lookup: CDR1 KGHDR, CDR2 SFDVKD. Trimming took 4 bases from V and 3 from J, leaving 5 bases between them. The CDR3 spells CATSEHPNEKLFF. The DNA for the CDR3 is TGTGCCACCAGTGAACACCCTAATGAAAAACTGTTTTTT.

V gene TRBV11-2 combines with J gene TRBJ1-1; possible D gene TRBD1, 6 bases. The CDR3 spans 17 residues. Trimming took off 1 base at V and 1 base at J, with 16 bases between the two ends. The germline CDR1 and CDR2 sequences are SGHAT and FQNNGV. CDR3 region: CASSLGLGGQKNTEAFF. DNA for the CDR3: TGTGCCAGCAGCTTAGGTTTAGGGGGACAAAAGAACACTGAAGCTTTCTTT.

V and J are TRBV7-8 and TRBJ1-5; D is possibly TRBD1 (6 bases). The CDR3 totals 14 residues. V was clipped by 0 bases and J by 7 bases, with 10 bases between them. Germline CDR1 and CDR2: SGHVS and FQNEAQ. Here the CDR3 DNA reads TGTGCCAGCAGCTTAGCGACAGGCCAGCAGCCCCAGCATTTT. This sequence encodes CASSLATGQQPQHF.

The chain combines TRBV3-1 (or the pseudogene TRBV3-2) with TRBJ1-2, with D maybe TRBD1 (5 bases). Trimming took 1 base from V and 6 from J, leaving 12 bases between them. The length of the CDR3 is 14 residues. Germline lookup yields CDR1 LGHDT and CDR2 YNNKEL (reference sequence). CDR3 bases: TGTGCCAGCAGCCAAGGGGGCAGAAGTAATGGCTACACCTTC. As protein: CASSQGGRSNGYTF.

The V call is TRBV6-5, the J call TRBJ2-1, with 9 bases that match TRBD2. The CDR3 has 15 amino acids. V gave up 8 bases and J gave up 4 bases; unmatched junction bases: 9. Germline V gene sequence: CDR1 MNHEY, CDR2 SVGAGI. The chain's CDR3 is CASQERLAGYNEQFF. The CDR3 DNA follows: TGTGCCAGCCAGGAGAGGCTAGCGGGATACAATGAGCAGTTCTTC.

The chain carries TRBV29-1 and TRBJ1-2, with unresolved D. V lost 2 bases and J lost 3, with 13 bases in between. The CDR3 runs to 14 residues. CDR1 SQVTM and CDR2 ANQGSEA come from the germline V gene. In DNA form, the CDR3 reads TGCAGCGTTGAATTGAGGAGGTTTGACTATGGCTACACCTTC. It translates to CSVELRRFDYGYTF.

CDR3 DNA: TGTGCCAGCAGGGACAGGGTGGGGCGAGTAGAGACCCAGTACTTC. Its translation: CASRDRVGRVETQYF. The gene calls are TRBV6-5 and TRBJ2-5; 8 bases fit TRBD1. CDR3 length: 15 amino acids. The V gene's germline CDR1 is MNHEY and CDR2 SVGAGI. The V and J ends lost 6 bases and 4 bases, in that order; junction bases with no gene match: 10.

The V and J genes are TRBV7-3 and TRBJ1-1; TRBD1 might be the D (5 bases). From germline, CDR1 is SGHTA and CDR2 FQGTGA. The CDR3 spans 13 residues. The ends were cut back, 0 bases at V and 8 bases at J, with 10 bases in the middle. This CDR3 reads CASSLTEGTEAFF. CDR3 DNA: TGTGCCAGCAGCTTAACGGAGGGGACCGAAGCTTTCTTT.

The chain is built from TRBV6-5 and TRBJ1-1, with D perhaps matching TRBD1 (6 bases). Germline V gene sequence: CDR1 MNHEY, CDR2 SVGAGI. The V end lost 7 bases, the J end lost 6 bases, and 15 bases lay between the germline ends. The CDR3 has 13 residues. CDR3 DNA: TGTGCCAGCACCTTAAACAGGGCGGCTGAAGCTTTCTTT. Its protein product is CASTLNRAAEAFF.

This chain joins TRBV11-2 and TRBJ2-5, with 9 bases that match TRBD2. From germline, CDR1 is SGHAT and CDR2 FQNNGV. CDR3 length: 14 amino acids. Trimming at V came to 4 bases and at J to 3 bases, leaving 3 bases not matched to a gene. The CDR3 region is CASSSLAGEETQYF. In DNA form, the CDR3 reads TGTGCCAGCAGCTCCTTAGCGGGGGAAGAGACCCAGTACTTC. The complete variable domain, with remaining parts taken from reference TRBV11-2 and TRBJ2-5, reads EAGVAQSPRYKIIEKRQSVAFWCNPISGHATLYWYQQILGQGPKLLIQFQNNGVVDDSQLPKDRFSAERLKGVDSTLKIQPAKLEDSAVYLCASSSLAGEETQYFGPGTRLLVL.

V and J are TRBV19 and TRBJ1-6; TRBD1 is a possible D gene (5 bases). The CDR3 totals 13 residues. In germline, CDR1 is LNHDA, CDR2 SQIVND (reference sequence). V gave up 2 bases and J gave up 7 bases, with 6 bases separating them. CDR3 DNA sequence: TGTGCCAGTAGTATATGGACAAATTCACCCCTCCACTTT. It translates to CASSIWTNSPLHF.